This entry features one T cell receptor (beta chain) sequence. What it binds is not known. Germline values: CDR1 SEHNR, CDR2 FQNEAQ (reference sequence). V lost 5 bases and J lost 7, with 21 bases in between. The CDR3 runs 16 residues. The sample comes from a study of early T cells in non-severe SARS-CoV-2 infection. Findings and caveats of the study: Matching against VDJdb likely underestimated virus-specific expansions, favoring anti-spike CD8.

TCRdb independently ran MiXCR on the 5' RACE reads; one entry per CDR3 protein. The sample lists some 50,000 distinct CDR3 sequences, around a tenth occurring once. The source material was whole blood. The chain links TRBV7-9 to TRBJ2-1; D may be TRBD2 (7 bases). The TCR comes from an adult who was a healthcare worker with PCR-confirmed SARS-CoV-2 infection or an uninfected control (not recorded which). The CDR3 loop reads CASSPPGGLRGNEQFF. The DNA of the CDR3 is TGTGCCAGCAGCCCCCCCGGGGGGCTGAGAGGTAATGAGCAGTTCTTC.